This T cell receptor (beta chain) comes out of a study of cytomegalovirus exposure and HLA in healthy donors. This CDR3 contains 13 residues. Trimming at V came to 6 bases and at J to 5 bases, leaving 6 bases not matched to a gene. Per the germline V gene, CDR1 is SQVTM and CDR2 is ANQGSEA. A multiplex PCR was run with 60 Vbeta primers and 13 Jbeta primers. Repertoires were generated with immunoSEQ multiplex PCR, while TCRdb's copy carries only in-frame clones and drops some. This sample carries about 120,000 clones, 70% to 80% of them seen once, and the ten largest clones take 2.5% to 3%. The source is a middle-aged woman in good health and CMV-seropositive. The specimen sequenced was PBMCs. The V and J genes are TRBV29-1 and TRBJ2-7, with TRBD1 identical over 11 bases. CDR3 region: CSVQRGQGDEQYF. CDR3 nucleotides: TGCAGCGTCCAAAGGGGACAGGGGGACGAGCAGTACTTC.